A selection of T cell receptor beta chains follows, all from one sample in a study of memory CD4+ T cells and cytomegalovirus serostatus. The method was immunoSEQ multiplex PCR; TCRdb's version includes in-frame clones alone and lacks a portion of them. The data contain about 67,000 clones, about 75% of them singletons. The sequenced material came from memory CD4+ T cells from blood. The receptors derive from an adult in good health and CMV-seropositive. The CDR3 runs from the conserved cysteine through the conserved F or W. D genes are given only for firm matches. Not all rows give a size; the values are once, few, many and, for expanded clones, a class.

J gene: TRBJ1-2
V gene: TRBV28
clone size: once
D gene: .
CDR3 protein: CASSFGGTLYGYTF
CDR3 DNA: TGTGCCAGCAGTTTCGGCGGGACACTCTATGGCTACACCTTC

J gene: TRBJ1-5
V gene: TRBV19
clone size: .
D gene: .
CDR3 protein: CASSMSLGRNNQPQHF
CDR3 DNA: TGTGCCAGTAGTATGTCCCTCGGACGAAACAATCAGCCCCAGCATTTT

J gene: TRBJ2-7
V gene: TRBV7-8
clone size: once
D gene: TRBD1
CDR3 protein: CASSQTRDSSYEQYF
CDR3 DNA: TGTGCCAGCAGCCAAACCCGGGACAGCTCCTACGAGCAGTACTTC

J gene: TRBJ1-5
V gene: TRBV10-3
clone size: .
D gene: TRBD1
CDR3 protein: CAISPQGAGQPQHF
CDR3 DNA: TGTGCCATCAGCCCACAGGGGGCAGGTCAGCCCCAGCATTTT

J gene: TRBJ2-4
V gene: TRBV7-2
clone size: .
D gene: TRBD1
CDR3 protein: CASSLSGQGLAKNIQYF
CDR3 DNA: TGTGCCAGCAGCCTATCGGGACAGGGGCTAGCCAAAAACATTCAGTACTTC

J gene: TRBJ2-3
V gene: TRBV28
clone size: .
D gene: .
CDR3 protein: CASSLILTDTQYF
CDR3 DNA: TGTGCCAGCAGCCTGATTCTGACAGATACGCAGTATTTT

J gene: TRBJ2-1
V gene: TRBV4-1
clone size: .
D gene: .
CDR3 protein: CASSQGAGVSYNEQFF
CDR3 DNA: TGCGCCAGCAGCCAAGGGGCAGGGGTCTCCTACAATGAGCAGTTCTTC

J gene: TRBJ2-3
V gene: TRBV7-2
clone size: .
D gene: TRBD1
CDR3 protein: CASSFGQGTDTQYF
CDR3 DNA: TGTGCCAGCAGCTTCGGACAGGGCACAGATACGCAGTATTTT

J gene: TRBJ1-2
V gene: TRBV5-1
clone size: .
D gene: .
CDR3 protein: CASSLDGGRYGYTF
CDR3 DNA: TGCGCCAGCAGCTTGGACGGGGGCCGCTATGGCTACACCTTC

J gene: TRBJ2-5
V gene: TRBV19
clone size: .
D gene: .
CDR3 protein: CASSIYSGTSETQYF
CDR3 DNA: TGTGCCAGTAGTATTTACTCCGGGACATCAGAGACCCAGTACTTC

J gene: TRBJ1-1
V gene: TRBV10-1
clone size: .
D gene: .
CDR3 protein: CASSGNLNTEAFF
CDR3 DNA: TGCGCCAGCAGTGGAAACTTGAACACTGAAGCTTTCTTT

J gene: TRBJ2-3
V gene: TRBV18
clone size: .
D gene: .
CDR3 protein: CASSPGQGGTDTQYF
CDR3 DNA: TGTGCCAGCTCACCTGGACAGGGAGGGACAGATACGCAGTATTTT

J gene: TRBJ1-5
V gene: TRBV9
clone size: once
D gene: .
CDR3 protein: CASTPEGALNSNQPQHF
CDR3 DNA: TGTGCCAGCACCCCGGAAGGGGCCCTCAATAGCAATCAGCCCCAGCATTTT

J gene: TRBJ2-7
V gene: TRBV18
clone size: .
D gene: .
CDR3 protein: CASSETQGRTLEQYF
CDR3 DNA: TGTGCCAGCTCCGAGACCCAGGGGCGAACTTTAGAGCAGTACTTC

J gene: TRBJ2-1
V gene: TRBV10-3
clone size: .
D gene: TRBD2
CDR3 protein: CAISGTSGSGEQFF
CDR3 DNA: TGTGCCATCAGCGGGACTAGCGGGAGTGGTGAGCAGTTCTTC

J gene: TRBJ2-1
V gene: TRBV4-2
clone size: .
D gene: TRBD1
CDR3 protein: CASSQSTGALHIGDNEQFF
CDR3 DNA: TGTGCCAGCAGCCAGTCAACAGGGGCCCTTCACATTGGGGACAATGAGCAGTTCTTC

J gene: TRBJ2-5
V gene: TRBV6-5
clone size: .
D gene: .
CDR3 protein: CASWAGDTQTQYF
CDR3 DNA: TGTGCCAGCTGGGCGGGGGACACGCAGACCCAGTACTTC